The next 14 T cell receptor beta chains were all read from a single sample in a study of read filtering for tumor transcriptome and immune sequencing. This library used 300 to 500 ng RNA and molecular barcoded adaptors spanning alpha/delta and beta/gamma chains. TCRdb passed the reads through MiXCR, listing each CDR3 protein once. Of 60,000 to 75,000 distinct CDR3 sequences in the sample, approximately 18% were seen once. Sample: a population of CD138-negative cells sorted from bone marrow. The receptors here all came from a donor aged 40 or older with multiple myeloma.

This clonotype was seen a single time. Germline is not matched at one junction end, which may reflect a read error. The chain recombines TRBV6-5 with TRBJ1-1; D call uncertain. The CDR3 is 11 amino acids. CDR1 MNHEY and CDR2 SVGAGI come from the germline V gene. CDR3 loop: CASSSTSEAFF. CDR3 nucleotide sequence: TGTGCCAGCAGTTCCACTTCTGAGGCTTTCTTT.

In its sample, this clonotype was seen a few times. The CDR3 protein is CSAGGAGYGYTF. The CDR3 DNA is TGCAGTGCTGGGGGAGCGGGCTATGGCTACACCTTC. This chain connects TRBV20-1 to TRBJ1-2, with D possibly TRBD1 on 5 matching bases. V dropped 5 bases and J dropped 4 bases, with 11 bases sitting between them. CDR1 and CDR2 (germline): DFQATT, SNEGSKA (reference sequence). The CDR3 sequence is 12 residues long.

This clonotype was seen repeatedly, ten times or more. This sequence joins TRBV19 and TRBJ2-1; 8 bases are shared with TRBD1. Losses at the gene ends were 6 bases for V and 2 bases for J; bases not matched to a gene: 3. Germline V lookup: CDR1 LNHDA, CDR2 SQIVND (reference sequence). This CDR3 region has 14 residues. CDR3: CASSGQGAYNEQFF. CDR3 coding DNA: TGTGCCAGTAGCGGACAGGGAGCCTACAATGAGCAGTTCTTC.

This clonotype was detected many times. One end of the junction varies from germline; a read error may be responsible. The J gene is TRBJ1-1, the V gene TRBV19; D perhaps matches TRBD1 (5 bases). From germline, CDR1 is LNHDA and CDR2 SQIVND (reference sequence). This CDR3 spans 14 amino acids. The DNA of the CDR3 is TGTGCCAGTAGTATTTGGGGGTTGGACACTGGAGCTTTCTTT. Residues: CASSIWGLDTGAFF.

This clonotype has a count of ten or more. The gene calls are TRBV7-2 and TRBJ2-5; D possibly corresponds to TRBD2 (7 bases). From germline, CDR1 is SGHTA and CDR2 FQGNSA. The CDR3 sequence is 15 residues long. V gave up 2 bases and J gave up 5 bases, with 15 bases separating them. The DNA for the CDR3 is TGTGCCAGCAGCTTAAGGGGGGGGCCCACCGAGACCCAGTACTTC. It yields the protein CASSLRGGPTETQYF.

The chain joins TRBV14 to TRBJ1-3; D call uncertain. V was shortened by 3 bases and J by 1 base, with 4 bases between the two germline ends. Germline lookup yields CDR1 SGHDN and CDR2 FVKESK. The CDR3 loop spans 13 amino acids. CDR3 region: CASSQGSGNTIYF. CDR3 nucleotides: TGTGCCAGCAGCCAGGGTTCTGGAAACACCATATATTTT.

This clonotype occurred many times. J is TRBJ1-5 and V is TRBV10-2; 8 positions match TRBD1. V lost 6 bases, J lost 2 bases, and 3 bases stayed unmatched. The CDR3 extends over 14 amino acids. In germline, CDR1 is WSHSY, CDR2 SAAADI. The CDR3 region is CASRDRVGNQPQHF. The CDR3 nucleotides are TGCGCCAGCAGGGACAGGGTCGGCAATCAGCCCCAGCATTTT.

Turning to this clonotype: This sequence may be a read error, since a much larger clone differs from it by one base. The chain has TRBV20-1 and TRBJ1-1; weak D call: TRBD1 (6 bases). Germline assignment: CDR1 DFQATT and CDR2 SNEGSKA (reference sequence). The CDR3 has 15 amino acids. The CDR3 here is CSARAQTTGRTEASF. CDR3 DNA: TGCAGTGCTAGAGCCCAAACTACAGGGAGGACTGAAGCTTCCTTT.

This clonotype was observed a single time. A far more abundant clone sits one base away, making this likely a read error. V gene TRBV11-3 combines with J gene TRBJ2-5; D may be TRBD1 or TRBD2 (5 bases each). The V gene's germline CDR1 is SGHNT and CDR2 YENEEA. The CDR3 contains 16 residues. Deletions cut 5 bases from V and 2 bases from J, with 18 bases between. The CDR3 nucleotides are TGTGCCAGCAGCCCCGGGACGGCGGCTCCACAAGAGACCCAGTACTTC. It codes for CASSPGTAAPQETQYF.

The table lists this clonotype with many counts. The V gene is TRBV19, the J gene TRBJ2-3; possible D gene TRBD2, 6 bases. This CDR3 is built from 14 residues. The germline V and J ends were trimmed by 7 bases and 0 bases, with 11 bases remaining between them. The germline V gene has CDR1 LNHDA and CDR2 SQIVND (reference sequence). The CDR3 DNA reads TGTGCCAGTAAACCTAGCGTGAGCACAGATACGCAGTATTTT. Protein: CASKPSVSTDTQYF.

This clonotype was seen at least ten times. The gene calls are TRBV29-1 and TRBJ2-3; D tentatively fits TRBD1 or TRBD2 (6 bases each). The ends were cut back, 7 bases at V and 3 bases at J, with 14 bases in the middle. CDR1 is SQVTM and CDR2 is ANQGSEA in the germline V gene. This CDR3 is 13 amino acids long. DNA of the CDR3: TGCAGCGCCGACCGAGGGGGGACAGATACGCAGTATTTT. Translating gives CSADRGGTDTQYF.

This clonotype was seen repeatedly, ten times or more. CDR3 bases: TGTGCCAGCTCCCTCCTTGGGACCGTCTCTGGGGCCAACGTCCTGACTTTC. Its protein is CASSLLGTVSGANVLTF. The chain employs TRBV18 and TRBJ2-6, with D possibly being TRBD1 or TRBD2 (5 bases each). Germline assignment: CDR1 KGHSH and CDR2 LQKENI. The CDR3 length is 17 residues. Trimming removed 6 bases at V and 0 bases at J, with 15 bases between.

This clonotype was counted at least ten times. The rearrangement links TRBV3-1 to TRBJ1-5; D gene uncertain. CDR1 LGHDT and CDR2 YNNKEL come from the germline V gene (reference sequence). This CDR3 region has 15 residues. V was clipped by 0 bases and J by 6 bases, with 12 bases between them. CDR3 in amino acids: CASSQESGVGQPQHF. The DNA for the CDR3 is TGTGCCAGCAGCCAAGAAAGCGGGGTAGGTCAGCCCCAGCATTTT.

This chain uses TRBV19 with TRBJ1-2; a possible D gene is TRBD1 (5 bases). CDR1 LNHDA and CDR2 SQIVND come from the germline V gene (reference sequence). V was pared by 7 bases and J by 7 bases, with 16 bases between. The CDR3 extends over 13 amino acids. The CDR3 nucleotides read TGTGCCAGTAATCTCGGGGCAGGACTTGGCTACACCTTC. Its translation: CASNLGAGLGYTF.